The table lists the clone carrying this TCR beta chain with a few counts. The antigen remains unidentified. The CDR3 covers 15 residues. Germline CDR1 is SEHNR and CDR2 is FQNEAQ (reference sequence). The V gene end was trimmed by 3 bases and the J gene end by 1 base; junction bases not matched to a gene: 1. The sample is drawn from a study of T cells in narcolepsy. Overall study findings and caveats: Autoreactive HCRT-specific and TRIB2-specific clonotypes were marked in same-patient CSF-versus-blood CD4+ comparisons.

The method was immunoSEQ multiplex PCR; TCRdb's version includes in-frame clones alone and lacks a portion of them. The sample consists of about 34,000 clones, around 86% of them appearing once. Sequenced: CD45RA- memory CD4+ T cells from PBMCs. The source is a human donor with narcolepsy. The gene calls are TRBV7-9 and TRBJ2-2, with 8 bases aligning to TRBD1. The CDR3 region is CASSFGTGNTGELFF. DNA for the CDR3: TGTGCCAGCAGCTTCGGGACAGGGAACACCGGGGAGCTGTTTTTT.